The rows below give T cell receptor beta chains drawn from one sample of a study of shared clonotypes between healthy human individuals. TCRdb's table, derived via immunoSEQ multiplex PCR, lists solely in-frame clones and lacks some. In the table there are approximately 2,200,000 clones, about 93% of which are singletons. The source material was naive CD8+ T cells from PBMCs. These receptors were obtained from a man aged 18 to 30 in good health. Some clones in this sample may be carry-over from other donors' samples. Both conserved end residues are part of each CDR3. A D gene is named only where the DNA matches it firmly. Clone size is not always given. Where it is, it says once, few, many or a class for expanded clones.

clone_size	v_call	d_call	j_call	cdr3_nt	cdr3_aa
-	TRBV28	TRBD1	TRBJ2-7	TGTGCCAGCAGCTCGGGACAGGGGTCAATCTTTAGAGAGCAGTACTTC	CASSSGQGSIFREQYF
-	TRBV11-2	-	TRBJ2-7	TGTGCCAGCAACCCTCGTGGTGCCTACGAGCAGTACTTC	CASNPRGAYEQYF
-	TRBV11-2	-	TRBJ1-4	TGTGCCAGCAGCTTAGATTGGGGGTCTAATGAAAAACTGTTTTTT	CASSLDWGSNEKLFF
-	TRBV7-9	-	TRBJ2-1	TGTGCCAGCAGCTTAGCGCTTCGGCAAGAGCAGTTCTTC	CASSLALRQEQFF
-	TRBV2	TRBD2	TRBJ2-5	TGTGCCAGCAGGGGAAGCGGGAGCGGTAGGGCTACGCAAGAGACCCAGTACTTC	CASRGSGSGRATQETQYF
-	TRBV4-1	TRBD2	TRBJ2-7	TGCGCCAGCAGCCGGCCCGGGGAGGGGCCCTACGAGCAGTACTTC	CASSRPGEGPYEQYF
-	TRBV21-1	-	TRBJ2-3	TGTGCCAGCAGCAAAGAAAGGGGCGCGGTGGGCACAGATACGCAGTATTTT	CASSKERGAVGTDTQYF
once	TRBV30	-	TRBJ2-1	TGTGCCTGGAGTAAAGTAGCGCCTCACCAGCAGTTCTTC	CAWSKVAPHQQFF
-	TRBV5-6	TRBD2	TRBJ2-1	TGTGCCAGCAGCTTGTTGACTAGCGGGAGTAATGAGCAGTTCTTC	CASSLLTSGSNEQFF
-	TRBV11-2	-	TRBJ1-2	TGTGCCAGCAGCTTAGGCACAGGGACGTACTATGGCTACACCTTC	CASSLGTGTYYGYTF
-	TRBV11-3	-	TRBJ1-5	TGTGCCAGCAGCTTATATCTCGGTCTGGGTGGCCAGCCCCAGCATTTT	CASSLYLGLGGQPQHF
-	TRBV27	TRBD1	TRBJ2-1	TGTGCCAGCGGAACATACAGGGGCAAGGATGAGCAGTTCTTC	CASGTYRGKDEQFF
once	TRBV6-1	TRBD2	TRBJ2-1	TGTGCCACCCTTAAGGGGAAGCCCGGGGGGGAGTTCTTC	CATLKGKPGGEFF
-	TRBV28	TRBD2	TRBJ2-1	TGTGCCAGCAGTTCTCCCGAGGCGGGAGAGATGAAACATGTGGCCAATGAGCAGTTCTTC	CASSSPEAGEMKHVANEQFF
-	TRBV28	-	TRBJ1-2	TGTGCCAGCAGTTTATTAGGGAGGACCACCTATGGCTACACCTTC	CASSLLGRTTYGYTF
-	TRBV4-1	-	TRBJ2-2	TGCGCCAGCAGCCATGTAGCGGTTTTCCCCGGGGAGCTGTTTTTT	CASSHVAVFPGELFF
-	TRBV28	TRBD2	TRBJ2-7	TGTGCCAGCAGGGCAGGACTAGCGGGCGAGCAGTACTTC	CASRAGLAGEQYF
-	TRBV7-8	-	TRBJ2-7	TGTGCCAGCAGCCTGAAAAGACAGGATTTGAGCTCCTACGAGCAGTACTTC	CASSLKRQDLSSYEQYF
-	TRBV30	-	TRBJ2-7	TGTGCCTGGAGACCATACCGGGAACACTACGAGCAGTACTTC	CAWRPYREHYEQYF
-	TRBV13	-	TRBJ2-7	TGTGCCAGCAGGACAAAGGGAGAAGAAGGATCCTACGAGCAGTACTTC	CASRTKGEEGSYEQYF
-	TRBV30	-	TRBJ2-1	TGTGCCTGGAGAGCGGCGGGTTGGCATGAGCAGTTCTTC	CAWRAAGWHEQFF
-	TRBV9	-	TRBJ2-1	TGTGCCAGCAGCGTAGGGCAGGGGGGAAGGAATGAGCAGTTCTTC	CASSVGQGGRNEQFF
-	TRBV9	-	TRBJ2-3	TGTGCCAGCAGCGGGCCCCGAAGGCTGGCGGGCACAGATACGCAGTATTTT	CASSGPRRLAGTDTQYF
-	TRBV11-2	-	TRBJ2-4	TGTGCCTCCCGGCTTGACAAAAACATTCAGTACTTC	CASRLDKNIQYF
-	TRBV29-1	-	TRBJ2-3	TGCAGCGTTGAATTGTCAGGGGGGAGAGATACGCAGTATTTT	CSVELSGGRDTQYF
-	TRBV25-1	-	TRBJ2-2	TGTGCCAGCAGTGAATATCGCAGGGCCGGCACCGGGGAGCTGTTTTTT	CASSEYRRAGTGELFF
-	TRBV4-1	-	TRBJ2-7	TGCGCCAGCAGCCAATTCCCCTTCCGGAACGAGCAGTACTTC	CASSQFPFRNEQYF
-	TRBV10-3	TRBD1	TRBJ2-7	TGTGCCATCAGTGAAGGACAGGGTAGGTACGAGCAGTACTTC	CAISEGQGRYEQYF
-	TRBV7-9	-	TRBJ2-7	TGTGCCAGCAGCTTAGGAACGCTCACCCCCTACGAGCAGTACTTC	CASSLGTLTPYEQYF
-	TRBV27	-	TRBJ1-2	TGTGCCAGCAGTTTATCGGTTGGCAGGGTTAACTATGGCTACACCTTC	CASSLSVGRVNYGYTF
-	TRBV27	TRBD1	TRBJ2-7	TGTGCCAGCAGCCAACAGGGGGCGCCCTACGAGCAGTACTTC	CASSQQGAPYEQYF
-	TRBV27	-	TRBJ2-5	TGTGCCAGCAGCGTCGTCAGAGGAGGGTTCGAGACCCAGTACTTC	CASSVVRGGFETQYF